The source of this TCR beta chain is a study of OX40 agonist ivuxolimab in advanced cancers. About the investigation overall: Ivuxolimab was an agonistic, fully human IgG2 monoclonal antibody directed against OX40 (CD134), a costimulatory receptor. Intravenous ivuxolimab was administered to patients every 2 weeks at six dose levels: 0.01, 0.1, 0.3, 1.5, 3 and 10 mg/kg. Of the roughly 50 dose-escalation patients, hepatocellular carcinoma was present in about 20, melanoma in approximately 15, renal cell carcinoma in 9 and head and neck cancer in 9. In the dose-escalation cohort, around four fifths of patients were male, and the mean age was approximately 60 years, with a range of about 23 to 90. Prior anti-PD-1, anti-PD-L1 or anti-CTLA-4 therapy was permitted, and approximately 39% of dose-escalation patients had received checkpoint inhibitors. Partial responses occurred in three dose-escalation patients, of whom one had hepatocellular carcinoma and two had cutaneous melanoma. Peripheral TCRbeta sequencing aimed to test whether ivuxolimab altered TCR sequence diversity and caused clonal T-cell expansion. The paper describes the monotherapy dose-escalation part (N of about 55 patients) of the phase I trial of ivuxolimab.

For sequencing of the TCRbeta CDR3 region, genomic DNA was extracted from the sorted cells. The immunoSEQ Assay was used to sequence the TCRbeta CDR3 regions. As stored in TCRdb, this immuneACCESS dataset retains in-frame rearrangements with V and J assigned. A fraction of the clones does not appear; measured against another copy, unresolved V genes explain less than half of the discrepancy, and the remainder lacks a known reason. The sample table holds about 77,000 clones, of which approximately 81% were seen once. 3.5% to 6% of the sample belongs to the ten largest clones. Of note for this clone: Its antigen remains unidentified. One base away there is no much larger clone; base qualities are not given.

What the study reported, not specific to this receptor: Partial responders in the 0.1-3.0 mg/kg groups had among the lowest normalized peripheral clonal expansion, especially among CD8+ T cells. After ivuxolimab, CD8+ T cells had more expanded clones than CD4+ T cells on average. Clonal expansion of both CD4+ and CD8+ blood T cells was observed from baseline to week 6 at doses 0.1 to 3.0 mg/kg. Low levels of normalized T-cell clonal expansion were also shown by some nonresponding patients. Antigen specificity was not determined for the clonally expanded peripheral T cells.

Sequences SQVTM (CDR1) and ANQGSEA (CDR2) are obtained from the germline V gene. The CDR3 runs 12 residues from the cysteine to the phenylalanine. The sequence is cut down to CDR3 DNA, 36 bases in frame from base 1. V is cut by 3 bases and J by 3 bases, and the space between the germline ends is 8 bases. The trial excluded patients who had a history of autoimmune disease or were on systemic immunosuppression. In every dose cohort, peripheral blood was drawn for TCR sequencing at baseline, cycle 4 day 1, and cycle 7 day 1. The samples were taken from a phase I, first-in-human, multicenter, open-label dose-escalation trial of ivuxolimab. Adults with locally advanced or metastatic head and neck squamous cell, hepatocellular, melanoma or renal cell carcinoma were enrolled in the trial. Before TCR sequencing, CD4+ T cells and CD8+ T cells from peripheral blood were sorted into separate populations.

The chain was built from TRBV29-1 and TRBJ1-2; the D gene cannot be resolved reliably. The receptor was isolated from an adult with an advanced solid tumor such as melanoma, head and neck, liver or kidney cancer. The sample consisted of CD4+ or CD8+ T cells sorted from blood, taken in a trial of the OX40 agonist ivuxolimab. The DNA sequence reads TGCAGCGTTGAGATGGATTACTATGGCTACACCTTC. Its protein is CSVEMDYYGYTF.